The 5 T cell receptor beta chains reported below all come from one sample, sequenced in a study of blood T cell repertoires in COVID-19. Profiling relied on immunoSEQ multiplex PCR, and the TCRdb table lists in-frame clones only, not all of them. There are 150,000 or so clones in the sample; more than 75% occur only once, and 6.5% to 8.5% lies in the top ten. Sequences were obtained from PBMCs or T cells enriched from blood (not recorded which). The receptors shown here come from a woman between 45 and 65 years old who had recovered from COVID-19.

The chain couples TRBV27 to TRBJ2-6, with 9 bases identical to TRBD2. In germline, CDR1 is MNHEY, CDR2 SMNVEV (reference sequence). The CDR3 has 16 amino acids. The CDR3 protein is CDHSAGGNSGANVLTF. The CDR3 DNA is TGTGACCACTCAGCGGGGGGAAACTCTGGGGCCAACGTCCTGACTTTC.

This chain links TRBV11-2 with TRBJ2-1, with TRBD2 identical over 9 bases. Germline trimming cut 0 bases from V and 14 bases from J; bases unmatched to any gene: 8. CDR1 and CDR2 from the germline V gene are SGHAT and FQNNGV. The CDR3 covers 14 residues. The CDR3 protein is CASSLDPPAGGKFF. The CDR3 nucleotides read TGTGCCAGCAGCTTAGATCCCCCAGCGGGGGGAAAGTTCTTC.

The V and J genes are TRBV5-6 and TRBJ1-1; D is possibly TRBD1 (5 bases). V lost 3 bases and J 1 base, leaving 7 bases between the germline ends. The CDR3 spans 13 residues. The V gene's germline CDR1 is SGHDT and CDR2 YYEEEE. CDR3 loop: CASSYTGNTEAFF. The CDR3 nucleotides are TGTGCCAGCAGCTACACAGGGAACACTGAAGCTTTCTTT. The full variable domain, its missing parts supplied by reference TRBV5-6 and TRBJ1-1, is DAGVTQSPTHLIKTRGQQVTLRCSPKSGHDTVSWYQQALGQGPQFIFQYYEEEERQRGNFPDRFSGHQFPNYSSELNVNALLLGDSALYLCASSYTGNTEAFFGQGTRLTVV.

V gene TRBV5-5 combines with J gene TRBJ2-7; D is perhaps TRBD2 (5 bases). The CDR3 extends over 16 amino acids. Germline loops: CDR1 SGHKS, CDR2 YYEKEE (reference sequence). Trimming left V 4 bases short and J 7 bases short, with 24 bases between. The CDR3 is CASSPQPGSAPGEQYF. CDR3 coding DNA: TGTGCCAGCAGCCCCCAGCCCGGCAGTGCTCCGGGGGAGCAGTACTTC.

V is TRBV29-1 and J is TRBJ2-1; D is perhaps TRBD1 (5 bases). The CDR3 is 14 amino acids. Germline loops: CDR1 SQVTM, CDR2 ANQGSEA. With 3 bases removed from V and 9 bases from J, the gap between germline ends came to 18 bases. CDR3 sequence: CSVDSIGARGEQFF. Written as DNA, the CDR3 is TGCAGCGTTGATTCGATAGGGGCGAGAGGTGAGCAGTTCTTC.